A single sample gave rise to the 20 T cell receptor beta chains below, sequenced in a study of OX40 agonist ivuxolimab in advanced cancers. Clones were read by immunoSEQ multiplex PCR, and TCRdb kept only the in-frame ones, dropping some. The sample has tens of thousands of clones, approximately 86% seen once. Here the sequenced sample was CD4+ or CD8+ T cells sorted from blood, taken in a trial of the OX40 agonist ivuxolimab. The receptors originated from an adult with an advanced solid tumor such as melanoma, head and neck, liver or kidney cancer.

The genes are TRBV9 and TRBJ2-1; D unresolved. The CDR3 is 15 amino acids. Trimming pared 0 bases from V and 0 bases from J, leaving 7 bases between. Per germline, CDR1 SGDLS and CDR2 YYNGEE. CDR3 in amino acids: CASSVGMGSYNEQFF. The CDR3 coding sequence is TGTGCCAGCAGCGTAGGGATGGGCTCCTACAATGAGCAGTTCTTC.

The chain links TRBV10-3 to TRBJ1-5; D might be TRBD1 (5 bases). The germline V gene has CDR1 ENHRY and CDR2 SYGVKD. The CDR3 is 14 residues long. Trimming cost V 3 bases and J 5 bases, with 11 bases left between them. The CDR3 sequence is CAISDYGADQPQHF. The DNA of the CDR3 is TGTGCCATCAGTGATTATGGGGCTGATCAGCCCCAGCATTTT.

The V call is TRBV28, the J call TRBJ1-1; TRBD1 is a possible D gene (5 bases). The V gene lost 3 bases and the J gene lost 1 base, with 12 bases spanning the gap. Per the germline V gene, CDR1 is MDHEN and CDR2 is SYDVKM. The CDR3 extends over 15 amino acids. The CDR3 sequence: CASSFLTDSNTEAFF. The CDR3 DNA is TGTGCCAGCAGTTTTTTGACAGATTCGAACACTGAAGCTTTCTTT.

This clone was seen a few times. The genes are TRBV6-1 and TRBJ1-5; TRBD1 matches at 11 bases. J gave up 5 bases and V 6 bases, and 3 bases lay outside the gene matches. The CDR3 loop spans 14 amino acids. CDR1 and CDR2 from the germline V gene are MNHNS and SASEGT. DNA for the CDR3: TGTGCCAGCAGGGGACAGGGGGTCTATCAGCCCCAGCATTTT. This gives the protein CASRGQGVYQPQHF.

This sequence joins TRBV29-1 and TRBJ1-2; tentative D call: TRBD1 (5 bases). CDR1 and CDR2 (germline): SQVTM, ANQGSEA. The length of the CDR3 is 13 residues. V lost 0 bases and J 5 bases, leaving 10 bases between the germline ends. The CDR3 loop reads CSVEDRGGYGYTF. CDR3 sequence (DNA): TGCAGCGTTGAAGATAGGGGAGGGTATGGCTACACCTTC.

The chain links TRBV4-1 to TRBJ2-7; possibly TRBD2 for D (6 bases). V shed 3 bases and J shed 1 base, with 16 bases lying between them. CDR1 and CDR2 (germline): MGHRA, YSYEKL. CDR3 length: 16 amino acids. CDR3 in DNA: TGCGCCAGCAGCCACTTACTAGCCCCGTCTTCCTACGAGCAGTACTTC. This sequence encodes CASSHLLAPSSYEQYF.

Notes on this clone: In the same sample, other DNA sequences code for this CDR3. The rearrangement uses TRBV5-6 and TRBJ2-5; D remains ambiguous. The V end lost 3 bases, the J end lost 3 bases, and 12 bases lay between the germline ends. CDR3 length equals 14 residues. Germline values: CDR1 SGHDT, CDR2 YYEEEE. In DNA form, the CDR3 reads TGTGCCAGCAGCTACCGGGTATCCGAAGAGACCCAGTACTTC. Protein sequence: CASSYRVSEETQYF.

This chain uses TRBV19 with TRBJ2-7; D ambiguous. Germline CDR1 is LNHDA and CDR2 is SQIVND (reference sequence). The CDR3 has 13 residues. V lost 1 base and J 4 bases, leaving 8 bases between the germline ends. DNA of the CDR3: TGTGCCAGTAGTATAGTAGATAGGTACGAGCAGTACTTC. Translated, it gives CASSIVDRYEQYF.

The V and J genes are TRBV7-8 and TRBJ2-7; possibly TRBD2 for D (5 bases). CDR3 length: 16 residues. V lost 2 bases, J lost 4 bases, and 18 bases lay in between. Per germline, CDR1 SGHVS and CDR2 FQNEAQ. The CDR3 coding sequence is TGTGCCAGCAGCTTAAGGCCAGAAGAGGGCTTTTACGAGCAGTACTTC. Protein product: CASSLRPEEGFYEQYF.

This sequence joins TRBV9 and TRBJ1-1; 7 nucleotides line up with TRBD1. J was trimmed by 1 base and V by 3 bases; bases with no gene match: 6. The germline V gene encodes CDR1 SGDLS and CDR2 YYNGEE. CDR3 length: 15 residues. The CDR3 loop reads CASSEGAGTNTEAFF. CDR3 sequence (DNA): TGTGCCAGCAGCGAGGGGGCGGGGACGAACACTGAAGCTTTCTTT.

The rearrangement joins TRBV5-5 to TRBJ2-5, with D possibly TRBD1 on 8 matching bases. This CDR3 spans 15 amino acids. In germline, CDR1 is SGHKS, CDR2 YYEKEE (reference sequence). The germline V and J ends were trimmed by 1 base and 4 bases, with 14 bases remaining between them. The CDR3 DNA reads TGTGCCAGCAGCTTGCTGACAGGGGAGGGAGAGACCCAGTACTTC. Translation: CASSLLTGEGETQYF.

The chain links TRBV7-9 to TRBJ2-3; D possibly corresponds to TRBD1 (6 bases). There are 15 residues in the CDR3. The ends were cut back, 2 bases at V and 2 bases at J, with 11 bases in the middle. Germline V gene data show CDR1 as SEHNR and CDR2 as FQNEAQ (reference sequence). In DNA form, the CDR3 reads TGTGCCAGCAGCTTACTACAGGGTCCCACAGATACGCAGTATTTT. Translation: CASSLLQGPTDTQYF.

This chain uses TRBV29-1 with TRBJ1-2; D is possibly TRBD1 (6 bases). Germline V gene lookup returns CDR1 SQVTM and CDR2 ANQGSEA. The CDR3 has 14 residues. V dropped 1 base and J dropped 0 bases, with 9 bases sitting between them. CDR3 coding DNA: TGCAGCGTTGAAGGAAGGGGGGCTAACTATGGCTACACCTTC. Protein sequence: CSVEGRGANYGYTF.

In DNA, the CDR3 is TGTGCCAGCAGCCCGACGGTAGGCAATGAGCAGTTCTTC. Its protein product is CASSPTVGNEQFF. This chain connects TRBV7-6 to TRBJ2-1; D is undetermined. Germline-derived CDR1 and CDR2 are SGHVS and FNYEAQ. Trimming shortened V by 5 bases and J by 6 bases, and 11 bases separated the two germline ends. The CDR3 contains 13 residues.

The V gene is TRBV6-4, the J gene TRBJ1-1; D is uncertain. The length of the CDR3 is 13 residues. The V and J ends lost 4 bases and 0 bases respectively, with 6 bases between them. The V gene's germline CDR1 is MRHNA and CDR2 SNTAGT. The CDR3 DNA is TGTGCCAGCAGTGTACGGGTGAACACTGAAGCTTTCTTT. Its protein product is CASSVRVNTEAFF.

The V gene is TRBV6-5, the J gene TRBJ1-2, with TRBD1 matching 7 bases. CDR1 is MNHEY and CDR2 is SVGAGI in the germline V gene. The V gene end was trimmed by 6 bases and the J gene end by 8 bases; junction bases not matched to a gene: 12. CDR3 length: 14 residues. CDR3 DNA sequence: TGTGCCAGCAGCCCCCAGGGGGGGGGTACCGGCTACACCTTC. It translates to CASSPQGGGTGYTF.

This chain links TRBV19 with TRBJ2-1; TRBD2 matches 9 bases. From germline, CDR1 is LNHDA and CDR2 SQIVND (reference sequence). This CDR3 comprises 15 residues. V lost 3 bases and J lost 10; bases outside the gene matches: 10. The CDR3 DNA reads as TGTGCCAGTAGTATTCTTGCGGGGGGGGCGACGGAGCAGTTCTTC. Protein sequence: CASSILAGGATEQFF.

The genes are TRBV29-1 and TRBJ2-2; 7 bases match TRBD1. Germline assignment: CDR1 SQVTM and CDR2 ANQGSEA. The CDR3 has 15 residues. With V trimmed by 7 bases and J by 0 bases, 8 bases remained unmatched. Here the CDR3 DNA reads TGCAGCGCTGGACGGGACAGCGCGAACACCGGGGAGCTGTTTTTT. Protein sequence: CSAGRDSANTGELFF.

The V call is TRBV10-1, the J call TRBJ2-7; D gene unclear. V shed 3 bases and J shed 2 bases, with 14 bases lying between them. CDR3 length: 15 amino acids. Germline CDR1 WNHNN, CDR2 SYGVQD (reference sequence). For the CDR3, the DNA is TGCGCCAGCAGTGATACGAACATCGTAACCTACGAGCAGTACTTC. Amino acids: CASSDTNIVTYEQYF.

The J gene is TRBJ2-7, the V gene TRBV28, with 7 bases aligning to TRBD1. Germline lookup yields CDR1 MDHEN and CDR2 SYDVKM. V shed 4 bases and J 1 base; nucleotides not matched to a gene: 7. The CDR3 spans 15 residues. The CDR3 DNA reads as TGTGCCAGCAGTTCCAGACAGGGAGCGTCCTACGAGCAGTACTTC. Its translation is CASSSRQGASYEQYF. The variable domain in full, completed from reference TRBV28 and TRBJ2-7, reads DVKVTQSSRYLVKRTGEKVFLECVQDMDHENMFWYRQDPGLGLRLIYFSYDVKMKEKGDIPEGYSVSREKKERFSLILESASTNQTSMYLCASSSRQGASYEQYFGPGTRLTVT.